This TCR beta chain came from a study of T-cell memory formation after mild COVID-19. Looking at the study overall: Largely donor-specific TCR clusters were found.

Regarding the study as a whole: The CD4+ clones that contracted clustered mainly within CM and EM, and the CD8+ clones concentrated in EMRA.

TCRdb reprocessed the 5' RACE reads with MiXCR, giving one entry per CDR3 protein. The table includes 120,000 to 150,000 distinct CDR3 sequences, over 6% detected once. To note about this clonotype: Antigen unknown.

The source material was PBMCs or a T cell subset sorted from them (not recorded which). The sequence came from an adult woman who had mild COVID-19 (a few samples of this study predate the infection). Cell type and time point are not known.

CDR3 residues: CASSTRAGTGELFF. Written as DNA, the CDR3 is TGTGCCAGCAGTACAAGGGCGGGAACCGGGGAGCTGTTTTTT. The chain combines TRBV12-3 or TRBV12-4 with TRBJ2-2, with D tentatively TRBD2 (6 bases). Deletions cut 5 bases from V and 5 bases from J, with 12 bases between. The CDR3 length is 14 residues.